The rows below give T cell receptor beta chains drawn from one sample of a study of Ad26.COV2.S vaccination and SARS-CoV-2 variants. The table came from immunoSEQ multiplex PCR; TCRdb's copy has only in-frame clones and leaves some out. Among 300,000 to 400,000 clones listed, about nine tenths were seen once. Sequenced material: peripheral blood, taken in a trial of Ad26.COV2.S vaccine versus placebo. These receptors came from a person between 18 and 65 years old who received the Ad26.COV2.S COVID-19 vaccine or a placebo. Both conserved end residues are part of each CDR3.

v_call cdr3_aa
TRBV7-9 CASSQEATEAFF
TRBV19 CASSMGQVYGYTF
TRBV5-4 CASSLGVLNEQFF
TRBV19 CASTEVQTGYNGYTF
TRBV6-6 CASSYADYYEQYF
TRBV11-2 CASSLGSNSPLHF
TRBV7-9 CASSQLAGAQYF
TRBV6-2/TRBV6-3 CASSYYQGQYSNQPQHF
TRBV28 CASRLKTGVQPQHF
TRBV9 CASSVNTGLPGGYTF
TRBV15 CATSLTGRRGSYEQYF
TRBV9 CASSLTQGGTGSSGNTIYF
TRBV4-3 CASSLGTGGGELFF
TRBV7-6 CASSLQGADGYTF
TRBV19 CASIAPGPPYEQYF
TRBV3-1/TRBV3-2 CASSQVGNQPQHF
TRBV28 CASSLWTSGRLYNEQFF
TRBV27 CASSRQGRQPQHF
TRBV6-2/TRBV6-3 CASSLTGLAGAFNTGELFF
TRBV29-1 CSVRGQSSYNEQFF
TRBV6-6 CASSPIGVEEGASSYNSPLHF
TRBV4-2 CASSPRRGGSYEQYF
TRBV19 CASNNRDKPMNTEAFF
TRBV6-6 CASRDRQGGPDTQYF
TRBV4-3 CASSPTGSRYEQYF
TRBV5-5 CASSSGPGQGPDGIDSPLHF
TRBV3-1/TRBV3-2 CASSPTPQLSGNTIYF
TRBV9 CASSVGLMSQDEKLFF
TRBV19 CASIGDVGSPNSPLHF
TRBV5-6 CASSFETWALGNTEAFF